The 14 T cell receptor beta chains given below trace back to one sample, sequenced in a study of metastatic and nonmetastatic thyroid tumors. No patient received treatment before thyroid surgery. TCRdb recomputed clones from the PCR reads via MiXCR. The sample gives tens of thousands of clones, more than 15% of which show up once; about 18% is in the top ten. The sample comprised blood. Source of these receptors: a female donor with papillary thyroid cancer or a benign thyroid nodule (not recorded which). Some clones in this sample may be carry-over from other donors' samples.

This clone came up many times. A single base separates this from a much larger clone, so it may be a read error. The V gene is TRBV11-2, the J gene TRBJ2-5; 7 nucleotides match TRBD1. CDR1 is SGHAT and CDR2 is FQNNGV in the germline V gene. J lost 1 base, V lost 11 bases, and 22 bases had no gene match. The CDR3 consists of 18 residues. This chain's CDR3 is CAGTIDRTRQGIQETQYF. The CDR3 DNA is TGTGCCGGCACTATAGACCGTACAAGACAGGGCATCCAAGAGACCCAGTACTTC.

Many counts were recorded for this clone. This chain joins TRBV25-1 and TRBJ2-3; 10 positions agree with TRBD2. CDR1 and CDR2 (germline): MGHDK, SYGVNS. The CDR3 runs 16 residues. V lost 4 bases to trimming and J lost 3 bases; unmatched junction nucleotides: 7. CDR3 sequence: CASSAPQREGTDTQYF. CDR3 sequence (DNA): TGTGCCAGCAGTGCCCCCCAGCGGGAGGGGACAGATACGCAGTATTTT.

The sample holds many counts of this clone. V is TRBV27 and J is TRBJ2-3; 10 nucleotides line up with TRBD2. The CDR3 has 15 amino acids. The germline V gene encodes CDR1 MNHEY and CDR2 SMNVEV (reference sequence). With 6 bases clipped from V and 3 bases from J, the junction kept 6 bases outside the gene matches. CDR3 sequence reads: CASRNEREGTDTQYF. CDR3 DNA sequence: TGTGCCAGCAGGAACGAGCGGGAGGGTACAGATACGCAGTATTTT.

V is TRBV6-1 and J is TRBJ2-7; D is uncertain. Germline CDR1 MNHNS, CDR2 SASEGT. Trimming stripped 2 bases from V and 5 bases from J, with 13 bases between. This CDR3 region has 14 residues. CDR3 nucleotide sequence: TGTGCCAGCAGTGAAAAACCCTTACCCAACGAGCAGTACTTC. Translated, it gives CASSEKPLPNEQYF.

This clone was seen ten or more times. A much larger clone lies one base from this, so it may be a read error. V is TRBV2 and J is TRBJ2-1; 7 bases are a match to TRBD1. CDR3 length: 15 residues. In germline, CDR1 is SNHLY, CDR2 FYNNEI. DNA of the CDR3: TGTGCCAGCGGAGAGACAGGGTCCACCTACAATGAGCAGCTCTTC. Translation: CASGETGSTYNEQLF.

This clone was found many times. The chain joins TRBV12-3 or TRBV12-4 to TRBJ2-2; D is unresolved. This CDR3 has 11 residues. The V and J ends lost 2 bases and 7 bases respectively, with 2 bases between them. CDR3 sequence (DNA): TGTGCCAGCAGTTTATTCGGGGAGCTGTTTTTT. It translates to CASSLFGELFF.

This clone occurred many times. Within the sample, other DNA sequences also encode this same CDR3. This sequence joins TRBV6-1 and TRBJ1-2; D is uncertain. CDR1 and CDR2 from the germline V gene are MNHNS and SASEGT. The CDR3 spans 15 residues. Trimming shortened V by 6 bases and J by 5 bases, and 19 bases separated the two germline ends. For the CDR3, the DNA is TGTGCCAGCAGCACCCAGACCAGTGTGGGGTATGGCTACACCTTC. Its translation: CASSTQTSVGYGYTF.

The rearrangement uses TRBV15 and TRBJ2-2, with TRBD2 matching 12 bases. After removal of 1 base from V and 14 bases from J, the junction contained 20 bases not matched to a gene. The CDR3 loop spans 19 amino acids. The V gene's germline CDR1 is LNHNV and CDR2 YYDKDF (reference sequence). CDR3: CATSRVGLAGGLNTGGLFF. CDR3 in DNA: TGTGCCACCAGCAGAGTAGGGCTAGCGGGAGGGTTAAACACCGGGGGACTGTTTTTT.

Comments on this clone: The junction does not match germline at one end; this may be a read error. This rearrangement joins TRBV5-1 to TRBJ2-2; tentatively, D is TRBD1 or TRBD2 (5 bases each). The CDR3 extends over 17 amino acids. Germline V gene data show CDR1 as SGHRS and CDR2 as YFSETQ. The CDR3 spells CASILTPEGFSTGELFF. CDR3 nucleotide sequence: TGCGCCAGCATCTTGACCCCCGAGGGGTTCAGTACCGGGGAGCTGTTTTTT.

This clone has at least ten counts. V is TRBV7-3 and J is TRBJ2-1; 7 positions agree with TRBD2. The CDR3 consists of 15 residues. Trimming at V came to 5 bases and at J to 2 bases, leaving 6 bases not matched to a gene. Germline CDR1 SGHTA, CDR2 FQGTGA. Here the CDR3 DNA reads TGTGCCAGCAGCAGGGAGCTAGCGGCCTACAATGAGCAGTTCTTC. It is translated as CASSRELAAYNEQFF. Looking up the rest from reference TRBV7-3 and TRBJ2-1 gives the full variable domain: GAGVSQTPSNKVTEKGKYVELRCDPISGHTALYWYRQSLGQGPEFLIYFQGTGAADDSGLPNDRFFAVRPEGSVSTLKIQRTERGDSAVYLCASSRELAAYNEQFFGPGTRLTVL.

This clone has at least ten counts. The chain uses TRBV5-1 and TRBJ1-2; possible D gene TRBD1, 5 bases. This CDR3 contains 14 residues. V gave up 3 bases and J gave up 4 bases, with 13 bases separating them. Germline V lookup: CDR1 SGHRS, CDR2 YFSETQ. The CDR3 spells CASSSQGQGYGYTF. CDR3 sequence (DNA): TGCGCCAGCAGCTCCCAAGGACAAGGCTATGGCTACACCTTC.

With respect to this clone: Since the CDR3 does not end with the conserved phenylalanine or tryptophan, this likely comes from a read error. The V and J genes are TRBV5-1 and TRBJ1-4; TRBD1 matches 10 bases. The V gene end was trimmed by 4 bases and the J gene end by 6 bases; junction bases not matched to a gene: 3. The CDR3 spans 14 residues. CDR1 and CDR2 from the germline V gene are SGHRS and YFSETQ. The chain's CDR3 is CASSDGTGDEKLFS. CDR3 sequence (DNA): TGCGCCAGCAGCGACGGGACAGGGGATGAAAAACTGTTTTCT.

In this sample, this clone turned up many times. The chain joins TRBV5-1 to TRBJ2-2; D perhaps matches TRBD2 (5 bases). V lost 4 bases to trimming and J lost 6 bases, with 7 bases between them. The length of the CDR3 is 12 residues. Germline lookup yields CDR1 SGHRS and CDR2 YFSETQ. This chain's CDR3 is CASSTAAGELFF. CDR3 nucleotides: TGCGCCAGCAGCACAGCGGCCGGGGAGCTGTTTTTT.

A few counts support this clone. V is TRBV6-1 and J is TRBJ2-1, with D possibly matching TRBD2 (5 bases). V was shortened by 7 bases and J by 0 bases, with 13 bases between the two germline ends. Germline assignment: CDR1 MNHNS and CDR2 SASEGT. This CDR3 has 15 residues. CDR3 sequence: CASIDRDFSYNEQFF. The CDR3 DNA is TGTGCCAGCATTGACCGGGATTTCTCCTACAATGAGCAGTTCTTC.